This entry features one TCR beta chain sequence. Its specificity is unknown. Some clones are missing from TCRdb's copy, which holds only in-frame ones; the method was immunoSEQ multiplex PCR. The sample comprises some 120,000 clones, 80% to 90% of which are singletons, and 15% to 20% rests with the top ten. J gave up 2 bases and V 5 bases, and 12 bases lay outside the gene matches. Germline lookup yields CDR1 PRHDT and CDR2 FYEKMQ (reference sequence). CDR3 length equals 17 residues. This sample was taken from a study of T cell responses to AZD1222 COVID-19 vaccine. General study results and limits: Repertoire sampling occurred only after the peak T cell response. Within unmutated variant regions lay the reported targets of nearly half of spike-specific TCRs. AZD1222 recipients seropositive at baseline numbered only six or seven. There were mostly white British donors and more females than males, and clonal diversity was possibly underestimated.

The genes are TRBV13 and TRBJ2-3; 8 bases align to TRBD1. The sequenced sample was peripheral blood, obtained on day 0 of MenACWY control vaccination. The clonotype originates from an adult in good health. In nucleotides, the CDR3 is TGTGCCAGCAGCCATCCCGGGGGACAGGCGTTCACAGATACGCAGTATTTT. Translation: CASSHPGGQAFTDTQYF.